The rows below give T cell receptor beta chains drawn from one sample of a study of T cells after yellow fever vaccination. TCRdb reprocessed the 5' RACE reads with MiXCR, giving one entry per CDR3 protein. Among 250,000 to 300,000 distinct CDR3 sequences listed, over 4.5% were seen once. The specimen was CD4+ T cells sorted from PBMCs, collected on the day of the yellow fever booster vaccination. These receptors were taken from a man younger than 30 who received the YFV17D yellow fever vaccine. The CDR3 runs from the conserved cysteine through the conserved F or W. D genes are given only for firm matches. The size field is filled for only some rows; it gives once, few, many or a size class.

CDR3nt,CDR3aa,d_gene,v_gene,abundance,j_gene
TGCAGCGTGGGCCGGGGTAGAGGCAGCGGGGACTCGTCTGGGGCCAACGTCCTGACTTTC,CSVGRGRGSGDSSGANVLTF,TRBD2,TRBV29-1,many,TRBJ2-6
TGTGCCAGCCGCGCGGGGACCGCATTGAACACCGGGGAGCTGTTTTTT,CASRAGTALNTGELFF,-,TRBV6-5,few,TRBJ2-2
TGCGCCAGCAGCTCCGGGACTAGCGGGGGTCCAGATACGCAGTATTTT,CASSSGTSGGPDTQYF,TRBD2,TRBV5-1,few,TRBJ2-3
TGTGCCAGCAGCTACCGGGACAGGGGTTCCACAGATACGCAGTATTTT,CASSYRDRGSTDTQYF,TRBD1,TRBV4-2,-,TRBJ2-3
TGCGCCAGCAGCGAGGGACCCACCACCGGGGAGCTGTTTTTT,CASSEGPTTGELFF,-,TRBV5-1,many,TRBJ2-2
TGTGCCAGCAGTTTATCTGCACCTGGCCGGACCCAGTACTTC,CASSLSAPGRTQYF,-,TRBV27,-,TRBJ2-5
TGTGCCAGCAGCTTCCCAGGGGTTAGCACTGAAGCTTTCTTT,CASSFPGVSTEAFF,-,TRBV7-9,many,TRBJ1-1
TGTGCTAGTTCCCCGAGAGTCATCTCCTACGAGCAGTACTTC,CASSPRVISYEQYF,-,TRBV12-5,-,TRBJ2-7
TGTGCCAGCAGCTTAGAAGGAACCAATGAGCAGTTCTTC,CASSLEGTNEQFF,-,TRBV7-2,few,TRBJ2-1
TGTGCCAGCAGTGACAGGGTGGGCCAAGAGACCCAGTACTTC,CASSDRVGQETQYF,-,TRBV2,-,TRBJ2-5
TGTGCCAGCAGGCAGGAGGTCGGGGACGTCCTGACTTTC,CASRQEVGDVLTF,-,TRBV6-5,-,TRBJ2-6
TGCGCCAGCAGCTCCTCGGCCGGGACACTCTCCTACGAGCAGTACTTC,CASSSSAGTLSYEQYF,-,TRBV5-1,many,TRBJ2-7
TGTGCCAGCAGCAAAAGAGGTGGGGGGAGCACAGATACGCAGTATTTT,CASSKRGGGSTDTQYF,-,TRBV3-1,few,TRBJ2-3
TGTGCCAGCAGTTTGTTCCGGGGCGCCGGAGCTTTCTTT,CASSLFRGAGAFF,-,TRBV12-3/TRBV12-4,few,TRBJ1-1
TGCAGTGCTAGAGATCTGGCCGGGACAGCCACCGGGGAGCTGTTTTTT,CSARDLAGTATGELFF,TRBD1,TRBV20-1,many,TRBJ2-2
TGTGCCAGCAGATCATTCCTCCGGGACCCGAACACCGGGGAGCTGTTTTTT,CASRSFLRDPNTGELFF,-,TRBV27,-,TRBJ2-2
TGTGCCAGCTCACCCACCACGGAATCACCCCTCCACTTT,CASSPTTESPLHF,-,TRBV18,many,TRBJ1-6
TGCAGTGCCCACCGGGGGGTGAACACCGGGGAGCTGTTTTTT,CSAHRGVNTGELFF,TRBD2,TRBV20-1,-,TRBJ2-2
TGTGCCAGCAGCTTCGGGACTAGCGGGGGAGTTTCGAACACCGGGGAGCTGTTTTTT,CASSFGTSGGVSNTGELFF,-,TRBV21-1,-,TRBJ2-2
TGTGCCAGCTCACCGTCGAGTTCACAGCCCCAGCATTTT,CASSPSSSQPQHF,-,TRBV18,few,TRBJ1-5
TGTGCCAGCAGCCCGGGACAGACAACTAATGAAAAACTGTTTTTT,CASSPGQTTNEKLFF,TRBD1,TRBV7-2,many,TRBJ1-4
TGCAGTGCTCGAAGGCAGGGTACAGATACGCAGTATTTT,CSARRQGTDTQYF,-,TRBV20-1,many,TRBJ2-3
TGCGCCAGCAGCCAGGCCGGTAACTACGAGCAGTACTTC,CASSQAGNYEQYF,-,TRBV5-1,-,TRBJ2-7
TGTGCCAGCAGCTTAGGGGACATCGAGGGGGCTTTCTTT,CASSLGDIEGAFF,-,TRBV7-3,few,TRBJ1-1